The clone carrying this TCR beta chain occurred many times. What it binds is unknown. The V and J ends lost 0 bases and 6 bases respectively, with 15 bases between them. The CDR3 consists of 15 residues. Germline V lookup: CDR1 SGHAT, CDR2 FQNNGV. Each CDR3 protein gets one entry after TCRdb re-called the 5' RACE reads with MiXCR. The table records roughly 26,000 distinct CDR3 sequences, approximately 4% of them present only once. The data derive from a study of early T cells in non-severe SARS-CoV-2 infection. Study as a whole: Chains stayed unpaired after sequencing of bulk RNA from unsorted whole blood. Study findings and constraints: Database matching using VDJdb favored anti-spike CD8 responses, with private and CD4 specificities left missing.

The receptor comes from an adult who was a healthcare worker with PCR-confirmed SARS-CoV-2 infection or an uninfected control (not recorded which). The sequenced sample was whole blood. J is TRBJ2-7 and V is TRBV11-2; D unresolved. DNA for the CDR3: TGTGCCAGCAGCTTAGATCAAGTGCCATCTGGCGAGCAGTACTTC. This translates into CASSLDQVPSGEQYF.